The clone carrying this TCR beta chain appeared a few times. The sample originates from a study of blood T cell repertoires in COVID-19. Study summary: COVID-19 samples from acute and convalescent phases originated in the United States, Italy and Spain. From T cells, B-cell-depleted T cells, or PBMCs came the material, which was cDNA or gDNA.

This CDR3 region has 14 residues. From germline, CDR1 is MNHNY and CDR2 SVGAGI (reference sequence). Trimming cost V 5 bases and J 1 base, with 9 bases left between them. Original processing methods: Reference gene primer amplification gave estimated nucleated cell counts. The table came from immunoSEQ multiplex PCR; TCRdb's copy has only in-frame clones and leaves some out. V and J calls and clone size are those listed in that table; D and trimming were worked out from the DNA. The data contain about 140,000 clones, 77% of them singletons. Sequencing was carried out using peripheral blood. V is TRBV6-6 and J is TRBJ1-3; D gene ambiguous. The receptor was derived from a woman between 45 and 65 years old with active or convalescent COVID-19. CDR3 protein: CASSAWRSGNTIYF. The CDR3 DNA follows: TGTGCCAGCAGTGCCTGGAGGTCTGGAAACACCATATATTTT.